This TCR beta chain was profiled in a study of T cell changes during pregnancy in multiple sclerosis. CDR1 and CDR2 from the germline V gene are SGHNT and YYREEE (reference sequence). The CDR3 is 15 amino acids. The ends were cut back, 4 bases at V and 3 bases at J, with 16 bases in the middle. TCRdb's copy holds only in-frame clones and misses some; the assay was immunoSEQ multiplex PCR. This sample has roughly 40,000 clones, with more than 85% found just once. The origin of this receptor is a female donor in good health, enrolled as a control in a pregnancy study. This specimen was CD4+ T cells from peripheral blood mononuclear cells, taken after pregnancy. The chain couples TRBV5-4 to TRBJ2-5, with no clear D. Written as DNA, the CDR3 is TGTGCCAGCAGCCCCCAGACAAGCAATAAAGAGACCCAGTACTTC. Amino acid sequence: CASSPQTSNKETQYF.